What follows are 31 T cell receptor beta chains derived from one specimen sequenced in a study of beta chain features in type 1 diabetes. Expressed TCRB transcripts got sequenced, as all isolated RNA was reverse transcribed. TCRdb's copy holds only in-frame clones and misses some; the assay was immunoSEQ multiplex PCR. The sample consists of about 900,000 clones, roughly 15% of them appearing once. Input material: naive CD4+ T cells from blood. The receptors come from a woman between 18 and 29 years old in good health.

The chain joins TRBV7-3 to TRBJ2-1, with TRBD2 matching 8 bases. In germline, CDR1 is SGHTA, CDR2 FQGTGA. This CDR3 has 15 amino acids. V shed 2 bases, J shed 9 bases, and the junction held 9 bases outside the gene matches. DNA for the CDR3: TGTGCCAGCAGCTTAGAGGGGACTAGAGGCAGTGAGCAGTTCTTC. This gives the protein CASSLEGTRGSEQFF.

This clone was seen a few times. V is TRBV7-2 and J is TRBJ2-5; unclear D gene. Germline V gene lookup returns CDR1 SGHTA and CDR2 FQGNSA. CDR3 length: 13 amino acids. V was cut by 4 bases and J by 1 base, with 7 bases left in between. CDR3 nucleotide sequence: TGTGCCAGCAGCTCCATGCCCCAAGAGACCCAGTACTTC. Translating it yields CASSSMPQETQYF.

This chain links TRBV5-1 with TRBJ1-4, with D maybe TRBD1 (5 bases). There are 18 residues in the CDR3. Trimming removed 7 bases from V and 0 bases from J, with 22 bases in between. Germline V gives CDR1 SGHRS, CDR2 YFSETQ. CDR3 in DNA: TGCGCCAGCGGCCGATTCGGGGGTGACTCCGCAACTAATGAAAAACTGTTTTTT. As protein: CASGRFGGDSATNEKLFF. The complete variable domain, with remaining parts taken from reference TRBV5-1 and TRBJ1-4, reads KAGVTQTPRYLIKTRGQQVTLSCSPISGHRSVSWYQQTPGQGLQFLFEYFSETQRNKGNFPGRFSGRQFSNSRSEMNVSTLELGDSALYLCASGRFGGDSATNEKLFFGSGTQLSVL.

The chain links TRBV6-5 to TRBJ2-7; D is ambiguous. The CDR3 is 16 amino acids. Trimming shortened V by 0 bases and J by 3 bases, and 15 bases separated the two germline ends. Germline V gene sequence: CDR1 MNHEY, CDR2 SVGAGI. The CDR3 region has the DNA TGTGCCAGCAGTTACTCGATCGTTCGGCCATACTACGAGCAGTACTTC. Translation: CASSYSIVRPYYEQYF.

As DNA, the CDR3 is TGTGCCAGCAGCTTCCGACGGGGACAGGGGGCTTGGGGCTACACCTTC. Translated: CASSFRRGQGAWGYTF. This rearrangement joins TRBV13 to TRBJ1-2; 12 positions match TRBD1. The CDR3 contains 16 residues. V lost 3 bases, J lost 8 bases, and 10 bases stayed unmatched. Germline lookup yields CDR1 PRHDT and CDR2 FYEKMQ (reference sequence).

This clone was found a few times. The chain carries TRBV15 and TRBJ2-1; D unclear. Looked up from germline, CDR1 is LNHNV and CDR2 is YYDKDF (reference sequence). V gave up 4 bases and J gave up 9 bases, with 10 bases separating them. This CDR3 comprises 12 residues. CDR3: CATSIWGIEQFF. The CDR3 region has the DNA TGTGCCACCAGCATATGGGGTATTGAGCAGTTCTTC. Full variable domain (rest looked up from reference TRBV15 and TRBJ2-1): DAMVIQNPRYQVTQFGKPVTLSCSQTLNHNVMYWYQQKSSQAPKLLFHYYDKDFNNEADTPDNFQSRRPNTSFCFLDIRSPGLGDTAMYLCATSIWGIEQFFGPGTRLTVL.

This clone has a handful of counts. The chain combines TRBV10-2 with TRBJ1-1, with TRBD1 matching 8 bases. V trimming: 9 bases; J trimming: 0 bases; junction bases outside the gene matches: 3. Per germline, CDR1 WSHSY and CDR2 SAAADI. The CDR3 contains 13 residues. The DNA for the CDR3 is TGCGCCAGGGCGACAGGGGTGAACACTGAAGCTTTCTTT. This sequence encodes CARATGVNTEAFF.

The CDR3, as DNA: TGTGCCAGCAGCCAGGCCCCCGGGACTAGCGGCCACAATGAGCAGTTCTTC. It codes for CASSQAPGTSGHNEQFF. This rearrangement joins TRBV7-9 to TRBJ2-1, with 11 bases fitting TRBD2. The CDR3 extends over 17 amino acids. The V gene end was trimmed by 5 bases and the J gene end by 5 bases; junction bases not matched to a gene: 11. Germline V gene data show CDR1 as SEHNR and CDR2 as FQNEAQ (reference sequence). The full variable domain, its missing parts supplied by reference TRBV7-9 and TRBJ2-1, is DTGVSQNPRHKITKRGQNVTFRCDPISEHNRLYWYRQTLGQGPEFLTYFQNEAQLEKSRLLSDRFSAERPKGSFSTLEIQRTEQGDSAMYLCASSQAPGTSGHNEQFFGPGTRLTVL.

The chain recombines TRBV29-1 with TRBJ2-5; D may correspond to TRBD1 or TRBD2 (5 bases each). V gave up 6 bases and J gave up 6 bases, with 17 bases separating them. This CDR3 spans 13 amino acids. Germline V gene lookup returns CDR1 SQVTM and CDR2 ANQGSEA. CDR3 in amino acids: CSVGELKGQTQYF. The CDR3 DNA is TGCAGCGTGGGGGAGTTGAAGGGACAGACCCAGTACTTC.

To note about this clone: Other DNA sequences in this sample translate to the same CDR3. V gene TRBV7-9 combines with J gene TRBJ1-1; 7 nucleotides align to TRBD1. The CDR3 sequence is 14 residues long. Germline CDR1 and CDR2: SEHNR and FQNEAQ (reference sequence). J lost 0 bases, V lost 5 bases, and 3 bases had no gene match. The CDR3 loop reads CASSRQGMNTEAFF. The CDR3 bases are TGTGCCAGCAGCCGACAGGGCATGAACACTGAAGCTTTCTTT.

This clone appeared a few times. The rearrangement joins TRBV28 to TRBJ2-7; D is unclear. Germline V gene data show CDR1 as MDHEN and CDR2 as SYDVKM. The CDR3 runs 14 residues. V lost 5 bases and J lost 2, with 13 bases in between. This CDR3 is CASSTGQAPYEQYF. Written as DNA, the CDR3 is TGTGCCAGCAGTACTGGGCAGGCCCCCTACGAGCAGTACTTC.

In regard to this clone: The identical CDR3 is also encoded by other nucleotide sequences in the sample. This rearrangement joins TRBV20-1 to TRBJ1-1; D gene uncertain. The germline gives CDR1 DFQATT, CDR2 SNEGSKA (reference sequence). Trimming cost V 5 bases and J 0 bases, with 4 bases left between them. The CDR3 sequence is 11 residues long. CDR3 sequence: CSALLNTEAFF. Written as DNA, the CDR3 is TGCAGTGCTTTACTGAACACTGAAGCTTTCTTT.

This clone turned up a few times. The rearrangement uses TRBV7-9 and TRBJ2-2; 14 bases align to TRBD2. This CDR3 is built from 17 residues. J was trimmed by 8 bases and V by 4 bases; bases with no gene match: 9. Looked up from germline, CDR1 is SEHNR and CDR2 is FQNEAQ (reference sequence). The CDR3 DNA is TGTGCCAGCAGCTCAAGCGGGACTAGCGGGAGTTCTGGGGAGCTGTTTTTT. It specifies CASSSSGTSGSSGELFF.

On this clone itself: Other nucleotide sequences from this sample produce the same CDR3. The V call is TRBV18, the J call TRBJ2-1; the D gene is possibly TRBD2 (5 bases). Germline V gene lookup returns CDR1 KGHSH and CDR2 LQKENI. V was shortened by 6 bases and J by 5 bases, with 11 bases between the two germline ends. CDR3 length equals 13 residues. The CDR3 DNA reads TGTGCCAGCTCCCCTCCCGGGGACAATGAGCAGTTCTTC. This sequence encodes CASSPPGDNEQFF.

This clone was counted at least ten times. The V call is TRBV10-3, the J call TRBJ2-3, with 8 bases identical to TRBD2. V was clipped by 5 bases and J by 6 bases; unmatched bases: 7. CDR3 length: 14 residues. CDR1 ENHRY and CDR2 SYGVKD come from the germline V gene. The CDR3 region has the DNA TGTGCCATCAGTCCTAAGCGGGAGTCGGATACGCAGTATTTT. It codes for CAISPKRESDTQYF.

The CDR3 sequence is CASSPRTGAMSTEAFF. The DNA for the CDR3 is TGTGCCAGTAGTCCCAGGACAGGAGCGATGAGCACTGAAGCTTTCTTT. This chain joins TRBV19 and TRBJ1-1; TRBD1 aligns across 7 bases. Germline V gives CDR1 LNHDA, CDR2 SQIVND (reference sequence). The CDR3 covers 16 residues. Unmatched junction bases numbered 13, after V lost 5 bases and J lost 4 bases.

The chain combines TRBV25-1 with TRBJ1-1; 7 nucleotides line up with TRBD1. The CDR3 is 14 residues long. Germline lookup yields CDR1 MGHDK and CDR2 SYGVNS. The V gene end was trimmed by 5 bases and the J gene end by 4 bases; junction bases not matched to a gene: 7. CDR3 protein: CASSPWEGATEAFF. CDR3 DNA sequence: TGTGCCAGCAGTCCATGGGAGGGGGCCACTGAAGCTTTCTTT. Variable domain in full (rest from reference TRBV25-1 and TRBJ1-1): EADIYQTPRYLVIGTGKKITLECSQTMGHDKMYWYQQDPGMELHLIHYSYGVNSTEKGDLSSESTVSRIRTEHFPLTLESARPSHTSQYLCASSPWEGATEAFFGQGTRLTVV.

This clone was seen more than once but under ten times. The genes are TRBV7-2 and TRBJ2-3; no reliable D call. CDR1 is SGHTA, CDR2 FQGNSA, per germline. This CDR3 has 14 amino acids. Trimming left V 3 bases short and J 6 bases short, with 13 bases between. The CDR3 DNA follows: TGTGCCAGCAGCTTTACCGAGTCCTGGGATACGCAGTATTTT. It encodes CASSFTESWDTQYF.

The J gene is TRBJ2-4, the V gene TRBV9; D uncertain. Germline V CDR1 and CDR2: SGDLS, YYNGEE. V lost 0 bases, J lost 13 bases, and 20 bases lay in between. The CDR3 totals 15 residues. The chain's CDR3 is CASSVGITSDRIQYF. The CDR3 DNA sequence: TGTGCCAGCAGCGTAGGGATTACTTCCGACCGGATACAGTACTTC.

The rearrangement joins TRBV13 to TRBJ2-1; 10 bases fit TRBD1. Trimming took 5 bases from V and 4 from J; bases not matched to a gene: 5. Germline loops: CDR1 PRHDT, CDR2 FYEKMQ (reference sequence). The CDR3 sequence is 15 residues long. The CDR3 here is CASSKPGQGYNEQFF. CDR3 DNA sequence: TGTGCCAGCAGCAAGCCGGGACAGGGGTACAATGAGCAGTTCTTC.

J is TRBJ2-1 and V is TRBV18; D gene uncertain. The germline V gene has CDR1 KGHSH and CDR2 LQKENI. Trimming pared 3 bases from V and 5 bases from J, leaving 8 bases between. The CDR3 has 13 residues. The CDR3 DNA is TGTGCCAGCTCACCTCAGCTAGACAATGAGCAGTTCTTC. Its translation is CASSPQLDNEQFF.

This clone was detected only a few times. The chain couples TRBV20-1 to TRBJ2-1; unclear D gene. Looked up from germline, CDR1 is DFQATT and CDR2 is SNEGSKA (reference sequence). This CDR3 is built from 11 residues. V gave up 3 bases and J gave up 8 bases, with 8 bases separating them. The CDR3, as DNA: TGCAGTGCTAGGGTATTCGATGAGCAGTTCTTC. This sequence encodes CSARVFDEQFF.

The chain combines TRBV11-1 with TRBJ2-4; 8 nucleotides line up with TRBD1. The CDR3 consists of 12 residues. J lost 8 bases, V lost 3 bases, and 0 bases had no gene match. The germline CDR1 and CDR2 sequences are SGHAT and FQDESV (reference sequence). The CDR3 protein is CASSLDRDIQYF. The CDR3 DNA is TGTGCCAGCAGCTTGGACAGGGACATTCAGTACTTC. The whole variable domain, remainder taken from reference TRBV11-1 and TRBJ2-4, is EAEVAQSPRYKITEKSQAVAFWCDPISGHATLYWYRQILGQGPELLVQFQDESVVDDSQLPKDRFSAERLKGVDSTLKIQPAELGDSAMYLCASSLDRDIQYFGAGTRLSVL.

The rearrangement joins TRBV4-2 to TRBJ2-7, with 7 bases aligning to TRBD2. The V gene end was trimmed by 2 bases and the J gene end by 6 bases; junction bases not matched to a gene: 10. The CDR3 length is 15 residues. The germline V gene encodes CDR1 LGHNA and CDR2 YNFKEQ. The CDR3 here is CASSQPPGLPFEQYF. The DNA for the CDR3 is TGTGCCAGCAGCCAACCTCCGGGACTACCTTTCGAGCAGTACTTC.

This clone was observed a few times. V is TRBV27 and J is TRBJ2-1, with TRBD2 identical over 11 bases. With V trimmed by 5 bases and J by 7 bases, 13 bases remained unmatched. The CDR3 runs to 17 residues. Germline V gene sequence: CDR1 MNHEY, CDR2 SMNVEV (reference sequence). The CDR3 is CASSEITGTSGDNEQFF. CDR3 DNA sequence: TGTGCCAGCAGTGAAATTACCGGGACTAGCGGTGATAATGAGCAGTTCTTC.

The chain joins TRBV19 to TRBJ2-1, with TRBD2 matching 9 bases. Trimming cost V 10 bases and J 0 bases; bases outside gene matches: 10. The CDR3 loop spans 16 amino acids. Looked up from germline, CDR1 is LNHDA and CDR2 is SQIVND (reference sequence). The CDR3 DNA reads as TGTGCCACTAATAGGTGGCGGGGGGGCTCCTACAATGAGCAGTTCTTC. Translated: CATNRWRGGSYNEQFF. Using reference TRBV19 and TRBJ2-1 for the parts outside the CDR3, the full variable domain is DGGITQSPKYLFRKEGQNVTLSCEQNLNHDAMYWYRQDPGQGLRLIYYSQIVNDFQKGDIAEGYSVSREKKESFPLTVTSAQKNPTAFYLCATNRWRGGSYNEQFFGPGTRLTVL.

This clone came up a few times. V and J are TRBV5-1 and TRBJ2-5, with 8 bases lining up with TRBD1. The J call may be wrong; the DNA end is better matched by TRBJ2-7. This CDR3 has 14 amino acids. Germline CDR1 is SGHRS and CDR2 is YFSETQ. The CDR3 protein is CASSRGQDSYEQYF. The CDR3 DNA sequence: TGCGCCAGCAGCCGGGGACAGGACTCCTACGAGCAGTACTTC.

Concerning this clone itself: Other nucleotide sequences in the sample specify the same CDR3. The V and J genes are TRBV7-9 and TRBJ1-1; tentatively, D is TRBD1 (5 bases). The germline V gene encodes CDR1 SEHNR and CDR2 FQNEAQ (reference sequence). CDR3 length: 13 amino acids. Trimming stripped 8 bases from V and 1 base from J, with 11 bases between. The CDR3 reads CASRLGQNTEAFF. The CDR3 nucleotides read TGTGCCAGCCGCCTGGGGCAGAACACTGAAGCTTTCTTT.

This clone has more than one count but fewer than ten. This sequence joins TRBV6-6 and TRBJ2-3; D is undetermined. The CDR3 runs to 13 residues. V lost 3 bases and J 12 bases, leaving 16 bases between the germline ends. Germline V gene lookup returns CDR1 MNHNY and CDR2 SVGAGI (reference sequence). The CDR3 DNA is TGTGCCAGCAGTTATGGTCGCGCCGTGTCCCAGTATTTT. This translates into CASSYGRAVSQYF.

The chain carries TRBV19 and TRBJ2-2; 10 positions match TRBD2. CDR3 length: 17 amino acids. Germline values: CDR1 LNHDA, CDR2 SQIVND (reference sequence). The V gene end was trimmed by 3 bases and the J gene end by 5 bases; junction bases not matched to a gene: 9. The CDR3 DNA reads as TGTGCCAGTAGTATCATAGGGCTAGCGGGGGCGACCGGGGAGCTGTTTTTT. Amino acid sequence: CASSIIGLAGATGELFF.

This clone was seen a few times. This chain uses TRBV4-2 with TRBJ2-7; D is uncertain. This CDR3 is 14 amino acids long. Germline-derived CDR1 and CDR2 are LGHNA and YNFKEQ. Trimming took 1 base from V and 1 from J, leaving 8 bases between them. The CDR3 DNA sequence: TGTGCCAGCAGCCAAGGTTATGGATCCTACGAGCAGTACTTC. This translates into CASSQGYGSYEQYF.